The TCR beta chain under discussion was sequenced for a study of cytomegalovirus exposure and HLA in healthy donors. The CDR3 has 17 amino acids. V shed 4 bases and J shed 1 base, with 15 bases lying between them. Germline CDR1 and CDR2: SGHRS and YFSETQ. With 60 Vbeta and 13 Jbeta primers, the PCR was carried out. The table came from immunoSEQ multiplex PCR; TCRdb's copy has only in-frame clones and leaves some out. The sample lists 150,000 or so clones, 60% to 80% occurring once. The chain uses TRBV5-1 and TRBJ2-6; tentatively, D is TRBD1 (6 bases). Sample: PBMCs. The sequence came from a man aged 30 to 39 in good health and CMV-seropositive. CDR3 nucleotide sequence: TGCGCCAGCAGCGGCAGGGGTCTAGGGTCTGGGGCCAACGTCCTGACTTTC. Amino acid sequence: CASSGRGLGSGANVLTF.